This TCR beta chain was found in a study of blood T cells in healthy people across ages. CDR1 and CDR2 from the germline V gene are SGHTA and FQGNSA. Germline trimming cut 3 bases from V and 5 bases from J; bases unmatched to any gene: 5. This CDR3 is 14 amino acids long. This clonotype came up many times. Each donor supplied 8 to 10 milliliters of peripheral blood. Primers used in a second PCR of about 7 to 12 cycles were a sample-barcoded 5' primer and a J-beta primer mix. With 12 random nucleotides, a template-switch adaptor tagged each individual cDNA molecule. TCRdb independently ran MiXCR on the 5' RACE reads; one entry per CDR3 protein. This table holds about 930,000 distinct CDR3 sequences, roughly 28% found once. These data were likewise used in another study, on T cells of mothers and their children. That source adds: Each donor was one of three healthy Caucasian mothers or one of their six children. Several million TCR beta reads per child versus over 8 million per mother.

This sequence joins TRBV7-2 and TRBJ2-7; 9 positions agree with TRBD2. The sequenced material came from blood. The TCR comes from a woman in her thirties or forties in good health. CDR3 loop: CASSFGGGGNEQYF. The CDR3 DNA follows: TGTGCCAGCAGCTTCGGCGGGGGGGGCAACGAGCAGTACTTC.